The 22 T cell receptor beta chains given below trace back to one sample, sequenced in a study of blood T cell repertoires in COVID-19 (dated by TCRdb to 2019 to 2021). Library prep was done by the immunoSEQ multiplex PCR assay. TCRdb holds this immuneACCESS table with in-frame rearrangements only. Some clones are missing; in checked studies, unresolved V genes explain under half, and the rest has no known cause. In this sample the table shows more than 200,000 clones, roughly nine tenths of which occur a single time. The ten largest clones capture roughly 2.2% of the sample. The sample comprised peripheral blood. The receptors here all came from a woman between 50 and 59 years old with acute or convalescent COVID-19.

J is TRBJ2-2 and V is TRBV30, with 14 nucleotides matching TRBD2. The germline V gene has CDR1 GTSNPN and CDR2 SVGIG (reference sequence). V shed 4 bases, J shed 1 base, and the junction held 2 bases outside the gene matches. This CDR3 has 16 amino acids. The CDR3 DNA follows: TGTGCCTGGATGACTAGCGGGAGGGGGAACACCGGGGAGCTGTTTTTT. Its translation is CAWMTSGRGNTGELFF.

The CDR3 DNA sequence: TGTGCCAGCACTCGTGGGGCCAACACCGGGGAGCTGTTTTTT. It encodes CASTRGANTGELFF. The chain combines TRBV27 with TRBJ2-2; D might be TRBD1 (5 bases). In germline, CDR1 is MNHEY, CDR2 SMNVEV (reference sequence). V lost 7 bases to trimming and J lost 2 bases, with 11 bases between them. The CDR3 has 14 amino acids.

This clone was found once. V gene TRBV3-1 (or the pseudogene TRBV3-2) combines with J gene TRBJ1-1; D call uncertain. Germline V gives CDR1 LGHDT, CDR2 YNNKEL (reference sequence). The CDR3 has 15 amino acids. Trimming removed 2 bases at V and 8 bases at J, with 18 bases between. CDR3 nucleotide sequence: TGTGCCAGCAGCCAATTTTTTCAAAAACTTCAAGAAGCTTTCTTT. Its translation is CASSQFFQKLQEAFF.

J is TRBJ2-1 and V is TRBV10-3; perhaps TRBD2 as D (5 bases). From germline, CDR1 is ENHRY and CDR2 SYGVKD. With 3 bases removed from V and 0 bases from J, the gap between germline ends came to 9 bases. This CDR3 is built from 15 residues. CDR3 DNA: TGTGCCATCAGTGAAATGGACTCCTCCTACAATGAGCAGTTCTTC. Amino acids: CAISEMDSSYNEQFF.

CDR3 in DNA: TGTGCCAGCTGCCTGGCGGGTGGTCCTGAAGCTTTCTTT. It codes for CASCLAGGPEAFF. The rearrangement joins TRBV11-3 to TRBJ1-1; D remains ambiguous. Trimming shortened V by 8 bases and J by 6 bases, and 16 bases separated the two germline ends. This CDR3 is 13 amino acids long. Germline V gene data show CDR1 as SGHNT and CDR2 as YENEEA.

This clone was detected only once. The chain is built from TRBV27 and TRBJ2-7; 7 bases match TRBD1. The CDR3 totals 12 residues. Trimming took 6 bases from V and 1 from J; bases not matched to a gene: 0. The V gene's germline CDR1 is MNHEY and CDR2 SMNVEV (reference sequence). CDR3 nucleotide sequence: TGTGCCAGCAGGGGACAGTCCTACGAGCAGTACTTC. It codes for CASRGQSYEQYF.

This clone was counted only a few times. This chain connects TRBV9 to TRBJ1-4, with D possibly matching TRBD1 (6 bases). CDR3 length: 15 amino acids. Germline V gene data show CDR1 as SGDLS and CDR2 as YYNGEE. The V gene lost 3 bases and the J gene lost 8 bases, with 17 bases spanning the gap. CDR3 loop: CASSEREGVREKLFF. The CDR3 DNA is TGTGCCAGCAGCGAGAGGGAGGGGGTAAGAGAAAAACTGTTTTTT. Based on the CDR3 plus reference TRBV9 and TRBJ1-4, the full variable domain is DSGVTQTPKHLITATGQRVTLRCSPRSGDLSVYWYQQSLDQGLQFLIQYYNGEERAKGNILERFSAQQFPDLHSELNLSSLELGDSALYFCASSEREGVREKLFFGSGTQLSVL.

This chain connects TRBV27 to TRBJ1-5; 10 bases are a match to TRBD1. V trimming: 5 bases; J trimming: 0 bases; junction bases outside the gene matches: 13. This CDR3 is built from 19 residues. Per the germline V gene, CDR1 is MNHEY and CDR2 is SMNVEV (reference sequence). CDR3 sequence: CASSPRTGTGEYSNQPQHF. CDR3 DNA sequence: TGTGCCAGCAGTCCGCGAACCGGGACAGGGGAATATAGCAATCAGCCCCAGCATTTT.

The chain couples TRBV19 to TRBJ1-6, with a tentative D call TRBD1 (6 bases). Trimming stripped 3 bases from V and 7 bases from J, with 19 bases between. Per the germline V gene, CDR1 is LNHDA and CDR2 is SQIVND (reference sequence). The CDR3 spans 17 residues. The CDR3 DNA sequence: TGTGCCAGTAGTATCATTGGGGGCTTTGAGGGAAATTCACCCCTCCACTTT. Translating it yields CASSIIGGFEGNSPLHF. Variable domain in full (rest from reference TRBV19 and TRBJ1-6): DGGITQSPKYLFRKEGQNVTLSCEQNLNHDAMYWYRQDPGQGLRLIYYSQIVNDFQKGDIAEGYSVSREKKESFPLTVTSAQKNPTAFYLCASSIIGGFEGNSPLHFGNGTRLTVT.

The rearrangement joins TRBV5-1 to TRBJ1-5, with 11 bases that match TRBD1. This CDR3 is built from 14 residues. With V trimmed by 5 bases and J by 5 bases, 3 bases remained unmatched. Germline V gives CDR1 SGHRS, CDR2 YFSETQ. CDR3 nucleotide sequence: TGCGCCAGCAGTTGGACAGGGGGCGATCAGCCCCAGCATTTT. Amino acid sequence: CASSWTGGDQPQHF.

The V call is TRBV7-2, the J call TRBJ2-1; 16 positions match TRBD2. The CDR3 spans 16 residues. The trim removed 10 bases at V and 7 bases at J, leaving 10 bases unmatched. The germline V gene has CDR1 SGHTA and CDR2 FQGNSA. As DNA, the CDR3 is TGTGCCACCGGGACTAGCGGGGGGGCATGGATGAATGAGCAGTTCTTC. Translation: CATGTSGGAWMNEQFF.

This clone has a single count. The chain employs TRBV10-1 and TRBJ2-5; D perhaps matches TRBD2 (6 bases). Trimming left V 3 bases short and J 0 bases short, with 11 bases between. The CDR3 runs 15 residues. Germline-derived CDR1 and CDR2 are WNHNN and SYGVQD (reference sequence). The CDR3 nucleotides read TGCGCCAGCAGTGACGGCGGGGTGAACCAAGAGACCCAGTACTTC. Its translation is CASSDGGVNQETQYF.

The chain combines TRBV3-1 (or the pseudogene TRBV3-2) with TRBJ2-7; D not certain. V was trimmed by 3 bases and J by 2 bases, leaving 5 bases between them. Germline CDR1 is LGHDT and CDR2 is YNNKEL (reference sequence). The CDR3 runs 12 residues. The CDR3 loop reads CASSHATYEQYF. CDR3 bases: TGTGCCAGCAGCCACGCTACCTACGAGCAGTACTTC.

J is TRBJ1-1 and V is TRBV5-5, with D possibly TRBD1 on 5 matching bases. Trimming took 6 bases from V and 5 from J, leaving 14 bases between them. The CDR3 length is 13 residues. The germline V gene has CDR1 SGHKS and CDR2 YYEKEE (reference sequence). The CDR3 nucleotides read TGTGCCAGCACGGAGGGGATAGTGACTGAAGCTTTCTTT. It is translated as CASTEGIVTEAFF. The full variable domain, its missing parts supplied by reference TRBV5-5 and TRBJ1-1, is DAGVTQSPTHLIKTRGQQVTLRCSPISGHKSVSWYQQVLGQGPQFIFQYYEKEERGRGNFPDRFSARQFPNYSSELNVNALLLGDSALYLCASTEGIVTEAFFGQGTRLTVV.

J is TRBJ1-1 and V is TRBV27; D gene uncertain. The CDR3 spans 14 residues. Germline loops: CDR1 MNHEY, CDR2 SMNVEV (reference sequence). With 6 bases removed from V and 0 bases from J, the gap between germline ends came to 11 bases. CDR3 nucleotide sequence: TGTGCCAGCAGCCCAAGCCTATTGAACACTGAAGCTTTCTTT. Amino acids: CASSPSLLNTEAFF.

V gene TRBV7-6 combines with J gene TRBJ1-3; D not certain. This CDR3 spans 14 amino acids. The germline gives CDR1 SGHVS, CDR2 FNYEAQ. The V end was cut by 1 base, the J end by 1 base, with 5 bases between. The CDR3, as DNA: TGTGCCAGCAGCTTAGGCGGTTCTGGAAACACCATATATTTT. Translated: CASSLGGSGNTIYF.

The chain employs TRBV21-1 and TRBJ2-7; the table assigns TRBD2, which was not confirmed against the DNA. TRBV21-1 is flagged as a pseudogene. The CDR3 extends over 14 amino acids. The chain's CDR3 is CASSKSLRSYEQYF. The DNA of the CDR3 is TGTGCCAGCAGCAAGAGTTTGCGCTCCTACGAGCAGTACTTC.

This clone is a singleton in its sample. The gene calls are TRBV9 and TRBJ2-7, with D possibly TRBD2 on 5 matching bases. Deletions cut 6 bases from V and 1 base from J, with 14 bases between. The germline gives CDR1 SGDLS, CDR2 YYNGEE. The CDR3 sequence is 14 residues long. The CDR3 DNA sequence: TGTGCCAGCAACCGGGAATTGGGGTCCTACGAGCAGTACTTC. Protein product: CASNRELGSYEQYF.

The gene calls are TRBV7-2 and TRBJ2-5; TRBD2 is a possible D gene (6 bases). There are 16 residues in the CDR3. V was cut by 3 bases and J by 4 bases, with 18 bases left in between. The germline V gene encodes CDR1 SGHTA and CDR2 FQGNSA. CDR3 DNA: TGTGCCAGCAGCTTTCCGGACGGGAGAGAATCAGAGACCCAGTACTTC. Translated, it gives CASSFPDGRESETQYF.

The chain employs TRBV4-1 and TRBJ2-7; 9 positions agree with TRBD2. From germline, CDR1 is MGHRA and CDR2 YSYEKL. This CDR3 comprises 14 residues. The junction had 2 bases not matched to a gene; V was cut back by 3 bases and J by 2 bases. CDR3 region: CASSQSGRPYEQYF. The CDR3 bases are TGCGCCAGCAGCCAGAGCGGGAGGCCCTACGAGCAGTACTTC.

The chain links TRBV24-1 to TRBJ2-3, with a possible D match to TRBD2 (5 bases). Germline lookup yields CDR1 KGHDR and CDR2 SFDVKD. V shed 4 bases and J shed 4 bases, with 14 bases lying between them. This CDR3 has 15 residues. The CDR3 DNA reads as TGTGCCACCAGTGACCCGGGGAGCGTCGCAGATACGCAGTATTTT. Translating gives CATSDPGSVADTQYF.

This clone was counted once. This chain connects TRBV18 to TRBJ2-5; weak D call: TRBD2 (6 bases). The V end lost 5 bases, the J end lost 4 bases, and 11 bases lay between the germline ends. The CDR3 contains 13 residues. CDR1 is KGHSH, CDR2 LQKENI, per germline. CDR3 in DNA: TGTGCCAGCTCATCGGGAGCAGGAGAGACCCAGTACTTC. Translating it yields CASSSGAGETQYF.